The 10 T cell receptor beta chains in this list originate from one sample, sequenced in a study of technical replicates of blood from several donors. The table came from immunoSEQ multiplex PCR; TCRdb's copy has only in-frame clones and leaves some out. The top ten hold roughly 0.19% of the sample, which has just under 100,000 clones, about 96% seen once. Sequenced input: T cells isolated from PBMCs. These TCRs come from a human donor in good health.

V gene TRBV6-1 combines with J gene TRBJ2-7; TRBD1 aligns across 7 bases. This CDR3 comprises 16 residues. Germline V gives CDR1 MNHNS, CDR2 SASEGT. V shed 3 bases and J 2 bases; nucleotides not matched to a gene: 10. This chain's CDR3 is CASSERAGGQTYEQYF. The CDR3 coding sequence is TGTGCCAGCAGTGAGAGAGCAGGGGGACAGACCTACGAGCAGTACTTC.

The rearrangement joins TRBV6-5 to TRBJ1-2; 7 nucleotides align to TRBD1. Germline-derived CDR1 and CDR2 are MNHEY and SVGAGI. The length of the CDR3 is 15 residues. V lost 6 bases, J lost 4 bases, and 11 bases stayed unmatched. Here the CDR3 DNA reads TGTGCCAGCAGGGATGTGCCGGGGGACAGCTATGGCTACACCTTC. It yields the protein CASRDVPGDSYGYTF.

V is TRBV13 and J is TRBJ1-2, with D possibly TRBD1 on 6 matching bases. This CDR3 has 15 residues. Trimming pared 6 bases from V and 0 bases from J, leaving 14 bases between. Germline CDR1 is PRHDT and CDR2 is FYEKMQ (reference sequence). The CDR3 DNA reads TGTGCCAGCAGTCCGGGACAAAGAGCTAACTATGGCTACACCTTC. Translation gives CASSPGQRANYGYTF.

This clone was counted a few times. CDR3 bases: TGCGCCAGCAGCTTGGTAGGCGGGAGGGCCTCCGAGCAGTACTTC. Protein product: CASSLVGGRASEQYF. V gene TRBV5-1 combines with J gene TRBJ2-7, with 9 bases matching TRBD2. Per the germline V gene, CDR1 is SGHRS and CDR2 is YFSETQ. Germline trimming cut 0 bases from V and 6 bases from J; bases unmatched to any gene: 7. The CDR3 covers 15 residues.

V gene TRBV4-1 combines with J gene TRBJ2-7; 7 nucleotides align to TRBD2. V was pared by 1 base and J by 3 bases, with 18 bases of the junction left unmatched. Per the germline V gene, CDR1 is MGHRA and CDR2 is YSYEKL. The CDR3 runs to 19 residues. Here the CDR3 reads CASSQVSGMEAGFFYEQYF. The CDR3 region has the DNA TGCGCCAGCAGCCAAGTTAGTGGCATGGAAGCGGGGTTTTTCTACGAGCAGTACTTC.

J is TRBJ2-2 and V is TRBV7-6; 11 bases agree with TRBD2. The CDR3 sequence is 16 residues long. With V trimmed by 4 bases and J by 4 bases, 5 bases remained unmatched. CDR1 is SGHVS, CDR2 FNYEAQ, per germline. The CDR3 region has the DNA TGTGCCAGCAGCTCGACTAGCGGGGCCCCCACCGGGGAGCTGTTTTTT. It codes for CASSSTSGAPTGELFF.

This clone was detected only once. CDR3 sequence: CASSPRAGEKLFF. The CDR3 DNA follows: TGTGCCAGTAGTCCCCGGGCGGGGGAAAAACTGTTTTTT. The rearrangement links TRBV19 to TRBJ1-4; no reliable D call. The CDR3 has 13 amino acids. The V gene's germline CDR1 is LNHDA and CDR2 SQIVND (reference sequence). V was shortened by 5 bases and J by 8 bases, with 12 bases between the two germline ends.

V and J are TRBV9 and TRBJ2-5, with TRBD2 matching 11 bases. Germline V CDR1 and CDR2: SGDLS, YYNGEE. Trimming cost V 3 bases and J 2 bases; bases outside gene matches: 9. The CDR3 has 17 residues. The CDR3 sequence is CASSASGVAGGQETQYF. The CDR3 DNA reads as TGTGCCAGCAGCGCAAGCGGGGTAGCGGGGGGGCAAGAGACCCAGTACTTC. The variable domain in full, with the rest retrieved from reference TRBV9 and TRBJ2-5, is DSGVTQTPKHLITATGQRVTLRCSPRSGDLSVYWYQQSLDQGLQFLIQYYNGEERAKGNILERFSAQQFPDLHSELNLSSLELGDSALYFCASSASGVAGGQETQYFGPGTRLLVL.

V gene TRBV7-3 combines with J gene TRBJ1-2; D unresolved. Germline V gives CDR1 SGHTA, CDR2 FQGTGA. CDR3 length: 13 residues. V lost 5 bases to trimming and J lost 6 bases, with 13 bases between them. The CDR3 DNA reads TGTGCCAGCAGCAGAGACGGACTAGATGGCTACACCTTC. Translated, it gives CASSRDGLDGYTF.

This chain uses TRBV19 with TRBJ1-2; D perhaps matches TRBD1 (6 bases). V was shortened by 3 bases and J by 6 bases, with 17 bases between the two germline ends. CDR3 length equals 15 residues. The germline gives CDR1 LNHDA, CDR2 SQIVND (reference sequence). The CDR3 region is CASSIGEAGAHGYTF. CDR3 sequence (DNA): TGTGCCAGTAGTATTGGGGAGGCGGGGGCTCATGGCTACACCTTC.